Reported below is one TCR beta chain. The target antigen is unknown. V lost 7 bases, J lost 4 bases, and 20 bases lay in between. Germline-derived CDR1 and CDR2 are SGHNT and YYREEE (reference sequence). The CDR3 loop spans 16 amino acids. TCRdb itself ran the reads through MiXCR, one entry per CDR3 protein. The sample has roughly 920,000 distinct CDR3 sequences, 30% to 40% seen once. These data are taken from a study of T cell repertoires in cytomegalovirus infection. The wider study: Well-studied HLA-B-restricted CMV epitopes were used in the study alongside recently identified HLA-C-restricted ones. CMV infection plus the matching HLA type was flagged by public TCR beta signatures. Study-wide points: Dominant in the ex vivo response were TCR beta clonotypes restricted by HLA-C and specific for CMV.

This receptor was identified in a human donor in good health (CMV status not recorded). Some clones in this sample may be carry-over from other donors' samples. The sample consisted of cultured CD8+ T cells from PBMCs, taken from culture after CMV antigen stimulation. The chain couples TRBV5-4 to TRBJ1-4, with a weak D call TRBD1 (6 bases). In DNA, the CDR3 is TGTGCCAGCGGGTCGAGGGGGGACCGTCATAATGAAAAACTGTTTTTT. Residues: CASGSRGDRHNEKLFF.